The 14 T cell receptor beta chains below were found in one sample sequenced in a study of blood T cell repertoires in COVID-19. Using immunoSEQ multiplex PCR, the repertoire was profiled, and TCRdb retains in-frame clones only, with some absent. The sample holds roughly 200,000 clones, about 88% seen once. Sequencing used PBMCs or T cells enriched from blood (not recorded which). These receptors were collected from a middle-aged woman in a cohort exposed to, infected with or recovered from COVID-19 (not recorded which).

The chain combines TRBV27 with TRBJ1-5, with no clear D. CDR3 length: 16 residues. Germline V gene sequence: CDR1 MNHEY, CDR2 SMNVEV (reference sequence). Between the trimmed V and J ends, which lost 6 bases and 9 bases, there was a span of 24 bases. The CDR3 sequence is CASSRRGAAGLGPQHF. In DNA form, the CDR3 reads TGTGCCAGCAGCCGCCGGGGAGCGGCGGGTCTGGGGCCCCAGCATTTT.

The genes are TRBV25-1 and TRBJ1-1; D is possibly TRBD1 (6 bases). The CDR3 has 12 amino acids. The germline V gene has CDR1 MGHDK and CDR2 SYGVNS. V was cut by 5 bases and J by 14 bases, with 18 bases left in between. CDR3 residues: CASSPSGASEFF. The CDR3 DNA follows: TGTGCCAGCAGTCCCTCAGGGGCCTCGGAGTTCTTT.

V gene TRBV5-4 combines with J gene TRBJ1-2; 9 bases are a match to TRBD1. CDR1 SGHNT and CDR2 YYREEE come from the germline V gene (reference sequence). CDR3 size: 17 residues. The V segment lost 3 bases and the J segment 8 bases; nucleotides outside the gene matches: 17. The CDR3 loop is CASSSATGGVWASGYTF. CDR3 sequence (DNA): TGTGCCAGCAGCTCGGCGACAGGGGGAGTATGGGCGAGCGGCTACACCTTC. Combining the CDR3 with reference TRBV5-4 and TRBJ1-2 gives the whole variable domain ETGVTQSPTHLIKTRGQQVTLRCSSQSGHNTVSWYQQALGQGPQFIFQYYREEENGRGNFPPRFSGLQFPNYSSELNVNALELDDSALYLCASSSATGGVWASGYTFGSGTRLTVV.

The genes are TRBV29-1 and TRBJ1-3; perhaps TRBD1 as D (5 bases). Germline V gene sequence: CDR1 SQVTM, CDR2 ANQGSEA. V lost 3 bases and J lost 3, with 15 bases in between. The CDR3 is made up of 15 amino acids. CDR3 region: CSVEGGVEGGNTIYF. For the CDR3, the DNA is TGCAGCGTTGAGGGGGGTGTCGAGGGTGGAAACACCATATATTTT. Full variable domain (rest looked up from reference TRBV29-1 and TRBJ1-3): SAVISQKPSRDICQRGTSLTIQCQVDSQVTMMFWYRQQPGQSLTLIATANQGSEATYESGFVIDKFPISRPNLTFSTLTVSNMSPEDSSIYLCSVEGGVEGGNTIYFGEGSWLTVV.

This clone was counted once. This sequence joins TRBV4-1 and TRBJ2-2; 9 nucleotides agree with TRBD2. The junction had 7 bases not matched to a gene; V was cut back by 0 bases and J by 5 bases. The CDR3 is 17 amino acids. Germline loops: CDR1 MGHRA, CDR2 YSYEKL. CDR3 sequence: CASSQDFVAGVTGELFF. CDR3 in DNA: TGCGCCAGCAGCCAAGATTTTGTAGCGGGGGTAACCGGGGAGCTGTTTTTT.

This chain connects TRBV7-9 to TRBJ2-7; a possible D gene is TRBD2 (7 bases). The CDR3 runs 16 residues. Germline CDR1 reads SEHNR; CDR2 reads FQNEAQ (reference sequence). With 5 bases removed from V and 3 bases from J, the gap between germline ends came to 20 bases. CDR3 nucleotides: TGTGCCAGCAGCCCGAGAGGGGCGGGGGCCCTCTACGAGCAGTACTTC. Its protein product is CASSPRGAGALYEQYF.

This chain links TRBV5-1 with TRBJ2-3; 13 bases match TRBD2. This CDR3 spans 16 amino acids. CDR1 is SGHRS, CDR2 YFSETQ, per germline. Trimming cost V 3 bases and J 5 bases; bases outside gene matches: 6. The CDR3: CASSSTSGGAIDTQYF. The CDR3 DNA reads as TGCGCCAGCAGCTCCACTAGCGGGGGGGCCATAGATACGCAGTATTTT.

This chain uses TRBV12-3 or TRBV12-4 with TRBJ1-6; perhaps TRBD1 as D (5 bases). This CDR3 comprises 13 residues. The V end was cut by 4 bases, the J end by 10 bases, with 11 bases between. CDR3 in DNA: TGTGCCAGCAGTTCCGGGGGTGTATCACCCCTCCACTTT. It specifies CASSSGGVSPLHF.

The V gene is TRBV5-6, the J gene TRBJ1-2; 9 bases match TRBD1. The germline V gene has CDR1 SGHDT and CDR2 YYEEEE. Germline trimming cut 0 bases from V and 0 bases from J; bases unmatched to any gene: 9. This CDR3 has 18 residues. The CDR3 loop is CASSLGGQGILANYGYTF. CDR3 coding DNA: TGTGCCAGCAGCTTGGGCGGACAGGGGATTCTAGCTAACTATGGCTACACCTTC.

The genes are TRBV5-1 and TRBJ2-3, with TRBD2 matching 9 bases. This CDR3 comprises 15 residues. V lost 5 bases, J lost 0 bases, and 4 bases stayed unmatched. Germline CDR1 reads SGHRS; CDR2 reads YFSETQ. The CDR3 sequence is CASRREGPSTDTQYF. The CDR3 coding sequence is TGCGCCAGCAGGCGGGAGGGGCCTAGCACAGATACGCAGTATTTT.

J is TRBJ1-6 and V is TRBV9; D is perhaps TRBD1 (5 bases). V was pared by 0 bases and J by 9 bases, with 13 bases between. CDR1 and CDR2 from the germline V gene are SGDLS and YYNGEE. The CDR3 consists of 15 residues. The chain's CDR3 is CASSVVATAGSPLHF. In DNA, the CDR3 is TGTGCCAGCAGCGTAGTGGCGACAGCAGGTTCACCCCTCCACTTT. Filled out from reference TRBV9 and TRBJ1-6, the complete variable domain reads DSGVTQTPKHLITATGQRVTLRCSPRSGDLSVYWYQQSLDQGLQFLIQYYNGEERAKGNILERFSAQQFPDLHSELNLSSLELGDSALYFCASSVVATAGSPLHFGNGTRLTVT.

This CDR3 reads CASSLGQGASNQPQHF. In nucleotides, the CDR3 is TGTGCCAGCAGCTTAGGACAGGGTGCGAGCAATCAGCCCCAGCATTTT. The rearrangement joins TRBV7-2 to TRBJ1-5; 7 bases fit TRBD1. Germline CDR1 is SGHTA and CDR2 is FQGNSA. CDR3 length: 16 amino acids. The junction had 4 bases not matched to a gene; V was cut back by 1 base and J by 1 base.

In DNA, the CDR3 is TGTGCCAGCAGCCCCCGAGGAGCGGGAGGGATCAATGAGCAGTTCTTC. Its protein product is CASSPRGAGGINEQFF. The V and J genes are TRBV9 and TRBJ2-1; 10 nucleotides line up with TRBD2. The CDR3 runs to 16 residues. With V trimmed by 4 bases and J by 6 bases, 10 bases remained unmatched. CDR1 SGDLS and CDR2 YYNGEE come from the germline V gene.

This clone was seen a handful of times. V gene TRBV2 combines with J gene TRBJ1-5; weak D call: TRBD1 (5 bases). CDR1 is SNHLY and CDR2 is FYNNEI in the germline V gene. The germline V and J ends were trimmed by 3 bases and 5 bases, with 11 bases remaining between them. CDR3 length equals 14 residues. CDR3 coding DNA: TGTGCCAGCAGTGAGGTCGGCAGGGATCAGCCCCAGCATTTT. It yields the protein CASSEVGRDQPQHF.